This T cell receptor (beta chain) derives from a study of metastatic and nonmetastatic thyroid tumors (dated by TCRdb to about 2020). About the investigation overall: For patients with malignant and with benign thyroid disease, the researchers compared repertoires between peripheral blood samples and tumor or nodule tissue samples. Overall study outcomes, separate from this receptor: In both blood and tumor samples, malignant tumors were reported to have significantly higher TCR beta diversity than benign nodules.

The CDR3 covers 16 residues, taking in both the cysteine and the phenylalanine. Just the 48-base CDR3 DNA is kept, in frame starting at base 1. Trimmed from V: 3 bases; trimmed from J: 7 bases; junction bases lacking a gene match: 17. Based on the germline V gene (reference sequence), the CDR1 and CDR2 sequences are GTSNPN and SVGIG. The protocol used for the library was PCR. Data came from an Illumina HiSeq 4000. The TCR beta-chain CDR3 region of each patient was profiled by high-throughput sequencing. Per the original workflow: Drawing on CDR3 differences between clinicopathological groups, the researchers built a classifier meant to tell apart patients with distant-metastatic papillary thyroid cancer. The Shannon index was used to measure repertoire diversity, and the Morisita-Horn index was used to measure how similar tumor and blood repertoires were. Using fastp trimming at Q25 and MiXCR clonotype assembly, TCRdb reanalyzed the public sequencing data and kept in-frame beta chains. The V and J calls follow TCRdb's processing rather than the paper's. The sample table shows 25,000 to 30,000 clones, and roughly 15% are seen once. The ten biggest clones cover around 14% of the sample.

This clone was found many times. No antigen is known for it. No much larger clonotype is one base removed from it; base qualities were not supplied. No treatment had been received by any patient before thyroid surgery. Using T-cell receptor beta sequencing, the study looked back at clinical samples from patients collected from the early 2010s to the late 2010s. The sequence is built from TRBV30 and TRBJ1-2; 7 nucleotides in the junction match TRBD1. The receptor comes from a male donor with papillary thyroid cancer or a benign thyroid nodule (not recorded which). Some clones in this sample may be carry-over from other donors' samples. The sequencing sample was made of blood. This receptor carries the CDR3 CAWRRGRGIPLGGYTF. The DNA sequence follows: TGTGCCTGGAGACGGGGCAGGGGGATTCCTCTGGGTGGCTACACCTTC.